This TCR beta chain was identified during a study of cytomegalovirus exposure and HLA in healthy donors. Study overall: In an earlier analysis, around 120 million unique TCR beta sequences were found from some 180 million T cells. Counted in an early data release were roughly 87 million unique TCRs from HLA-typed donors.

This CDR3 has 15 amino acids. The V gene lost 1 base and the J gene lost 9 bases, with 20 bases spanning the gap. Germline V CDR1 and CDR2: SGHRS, YFSETQ. This clone was seen a handful of times. Its target is not known. The PCR contained 60 Vbeta and 13 Jbeta primers. Sequencing used immunoSEQ multiplex PCR; TCRdb keeps in-frame clones, though not all of them. This sample has about 150,000 clones; over 65% occur once, and the top ten carry approximately 2.3%. Whole-study results and caveats: A missense DCLRE1C variant was associated with V- and J-gene trimming of TCR beta chains in a later analysis, and an independent cohort replicated the association.

J is TRBJ2-7 and V is TRBV5-1; possible D gene TRBD1, 6 bases. Sequencing input: PBMCs. This receptor was obtained from a man younger than 40 in good health and CMV-seronegative. The CDR3 nucleotides are TGCGCCAGCAGCTTGCAGAACGGCAGGGGAGAAACGCAGTACTTC. Amino acids: CASSLQNGRGETQYF.